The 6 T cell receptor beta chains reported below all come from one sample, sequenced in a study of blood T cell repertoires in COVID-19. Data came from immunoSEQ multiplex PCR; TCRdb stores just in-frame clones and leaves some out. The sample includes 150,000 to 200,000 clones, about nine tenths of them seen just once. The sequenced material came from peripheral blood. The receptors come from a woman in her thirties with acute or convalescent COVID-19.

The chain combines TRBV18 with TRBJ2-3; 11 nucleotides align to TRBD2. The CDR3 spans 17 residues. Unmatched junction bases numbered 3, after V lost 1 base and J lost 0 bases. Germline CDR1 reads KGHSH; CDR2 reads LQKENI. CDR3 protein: CASSPLRTSGSTDTQYF. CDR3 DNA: TGTGCCAGCTCACCACTGCGGACTAGCGGGAGCACAGATACGCAGTATTTT.

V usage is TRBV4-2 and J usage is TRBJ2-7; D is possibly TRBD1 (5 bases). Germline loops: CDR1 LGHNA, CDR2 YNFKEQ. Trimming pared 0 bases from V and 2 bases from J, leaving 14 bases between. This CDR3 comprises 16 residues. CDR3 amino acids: CASSQEWGGATYEQYF. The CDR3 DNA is TGTGCCAGCAGCCAAGAATGGGGCGGAGCTACCTACGAGCAGTACTTC.

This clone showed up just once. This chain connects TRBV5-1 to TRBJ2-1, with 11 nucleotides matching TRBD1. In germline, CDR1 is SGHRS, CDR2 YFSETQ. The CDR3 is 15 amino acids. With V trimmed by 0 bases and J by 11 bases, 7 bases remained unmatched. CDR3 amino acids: CASSLGSRDRGKQFF. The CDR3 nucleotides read TGCGCCAGCAGCTTGGGGTCCCGGGACAGGGGGAAGCAGTTCTTC.

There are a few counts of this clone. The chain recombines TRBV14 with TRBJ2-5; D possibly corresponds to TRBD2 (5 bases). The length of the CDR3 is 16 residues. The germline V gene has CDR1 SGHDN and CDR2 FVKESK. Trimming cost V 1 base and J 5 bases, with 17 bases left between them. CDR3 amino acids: CASSQATPSFYETQYF. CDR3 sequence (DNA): TGTGCCAGCAGCCAAGCAACCCCTAGCTTTTACGAGACCCAGTACTTC.

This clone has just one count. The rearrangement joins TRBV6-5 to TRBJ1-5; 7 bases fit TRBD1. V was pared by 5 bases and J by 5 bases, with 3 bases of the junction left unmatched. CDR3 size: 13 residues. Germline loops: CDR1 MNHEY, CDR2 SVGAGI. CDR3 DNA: TGTGCCAGCAGTAGGGACAGCTATCAGCCCCAGCATTTT. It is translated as CASSRDSYQPQHF.

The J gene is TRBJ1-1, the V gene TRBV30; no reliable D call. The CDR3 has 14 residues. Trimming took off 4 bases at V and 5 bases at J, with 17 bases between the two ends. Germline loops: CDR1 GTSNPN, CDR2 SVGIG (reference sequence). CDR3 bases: TGTGCCTGGATGACTCAGTATTTTTCGACTGAAGCTTTCTTT. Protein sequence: CAWMTQYFSTEAFF.